This T cell receptor beta chain came from a study of monozygotic twins with inflammatory bowel disease. Overall study results and limits: No separation of different T cell subtypes was possible. No difference was seen in repertoire similarity between concordant and discordant twins, possibly from limited power. Data gave no support to a single strong signal or clonotype associated with IBD. IBD patients shared fewer clonotypes with other individuals than healthy twins, especially patients with disease activity signs.

TCRdb derives one entry per CDR3 protein from the 5' RACE reads, leaving out DNA. Seen in this sample are about 440,000 distinct CDR3 sequences; the ten most common clones hold more than 2%. Details on this clonotype: Antigen: not known.

This TCR was recovered from a human donor with ulcerative colitis or Crohn's disease, or a healthy co-twin of an affected twin (not recorded which). Material for sequencing was blood.

The CDR3 is CASRLSYNEQFF. The chain is built from TRBV7-2 and TRBJ2-1. The CDR3 is 12 residues long. Per the germline V gene, CDR1 is SGHTA and CDR2 is FQGNSA.